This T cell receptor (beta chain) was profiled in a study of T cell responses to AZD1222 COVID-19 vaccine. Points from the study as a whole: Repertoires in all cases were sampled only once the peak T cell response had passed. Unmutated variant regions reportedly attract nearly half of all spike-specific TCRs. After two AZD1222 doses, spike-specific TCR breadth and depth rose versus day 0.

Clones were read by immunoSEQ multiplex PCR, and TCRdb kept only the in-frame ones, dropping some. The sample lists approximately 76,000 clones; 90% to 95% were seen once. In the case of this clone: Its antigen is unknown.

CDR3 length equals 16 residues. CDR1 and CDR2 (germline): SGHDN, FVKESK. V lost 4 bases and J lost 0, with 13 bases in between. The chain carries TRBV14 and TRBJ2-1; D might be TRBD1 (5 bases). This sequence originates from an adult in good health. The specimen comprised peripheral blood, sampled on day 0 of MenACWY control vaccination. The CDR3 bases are TGTGCCAGCAGCCGGGGCGCTCCAGGCTCCTACAATGAGCAGTTCTTC. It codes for CASSRGAPGSYNEQFF.